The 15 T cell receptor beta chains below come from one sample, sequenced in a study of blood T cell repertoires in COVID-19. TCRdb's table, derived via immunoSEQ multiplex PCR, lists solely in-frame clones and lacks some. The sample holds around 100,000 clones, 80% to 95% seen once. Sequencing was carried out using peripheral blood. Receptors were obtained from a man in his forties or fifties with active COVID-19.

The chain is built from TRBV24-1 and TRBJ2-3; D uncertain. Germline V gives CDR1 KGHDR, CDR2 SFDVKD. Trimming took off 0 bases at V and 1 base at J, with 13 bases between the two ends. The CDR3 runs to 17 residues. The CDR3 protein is CATSDLPTLVGTDTQYF. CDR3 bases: TGTGCCACCAGTGATTTGCCCACGCTAGTGGGCACAGATACGCAGTATTTT.

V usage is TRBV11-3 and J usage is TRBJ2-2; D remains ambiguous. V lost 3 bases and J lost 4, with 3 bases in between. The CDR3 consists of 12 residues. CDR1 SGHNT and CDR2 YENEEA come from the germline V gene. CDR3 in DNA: TGTGCCAGCAGCTTTCGCACCGGGGAGCTGTTTTTT. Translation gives CASSFRTGELFF. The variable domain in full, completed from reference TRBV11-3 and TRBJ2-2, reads EAGVVQSPRYKIIEKKQPVAFWCNPISGHNTLYWYLQNLGQGPELLIRYENEEAVDDSQLPKDRFSAERLKGVDSTLKIQPAELGDSAVYLCASSFRTGELFFGEGSRLTVL.

The CDR3: CASSPTSYPGELFF. Written as DNA, the CDR3 is TGTGCCAGCAGCCCGACTAGCTACCCCGGGGAGCTGTTTTTT. The gene calls are TRBV11-2 and TRBJ2-2; 7 bases fit TRBD2. V trimming: 5 bases; J trimming: 6 bases; junction bases outside the gene matches: 6. The CDR3 length is 14 residues. Germline V lookup: CDR1 SGHAT, CDR2 FQNNGV.

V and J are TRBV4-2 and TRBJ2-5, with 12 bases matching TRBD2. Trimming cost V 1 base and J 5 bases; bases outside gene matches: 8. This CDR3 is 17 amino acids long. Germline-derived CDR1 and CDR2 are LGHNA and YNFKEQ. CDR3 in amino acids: CASSQAKTSGRPETQYF. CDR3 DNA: TGTGCCAGCAGCCAAGCCAAGACTAGCGGGAGACCTGAGACCCAGTACTTC.

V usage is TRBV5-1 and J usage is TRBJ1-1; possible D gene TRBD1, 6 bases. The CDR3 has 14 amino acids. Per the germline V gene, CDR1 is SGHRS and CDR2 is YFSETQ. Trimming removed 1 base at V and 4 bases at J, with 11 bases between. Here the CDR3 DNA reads TGCGCCAGCAGCTTGCTGGTAGGGGGCACTGAAGCTTTCTTT. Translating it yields CASSLLVGGTEAFF. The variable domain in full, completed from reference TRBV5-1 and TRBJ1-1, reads KAGVTQTPRYLIKTRGQQVTLSCSPISGHRSVSWYQQTPGQGLQFLFEYFSETQRNKGNFPGRFSGRQFSNSRSEMNVSTLELGDSALYLCASSLLVGGTEAFFGQGTRLTVV.

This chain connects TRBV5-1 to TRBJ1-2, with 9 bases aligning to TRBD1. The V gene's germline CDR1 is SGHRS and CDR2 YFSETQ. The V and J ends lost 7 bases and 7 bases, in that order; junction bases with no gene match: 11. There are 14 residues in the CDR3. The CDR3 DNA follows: TGCGCCAGCTCCCCCGCGGGACAGGGTGGTGGCTACACCTTC. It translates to CASSPAGQGGGYTF.

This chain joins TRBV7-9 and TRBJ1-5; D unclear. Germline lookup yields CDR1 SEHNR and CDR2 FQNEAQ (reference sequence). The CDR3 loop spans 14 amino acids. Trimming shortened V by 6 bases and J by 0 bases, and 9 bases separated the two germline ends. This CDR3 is CASRHDISNQPQHF. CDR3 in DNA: TGTGCCAGCAGACACGACATTAGCAATCAGCCCCAGCATTTT.

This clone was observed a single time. In nucleotides, the CDR3 is TGCGCCAGCAGCTTGGACGGTTACAATGAGCAGTTCTTC. This codes for CASSLDGYNEQFF. The chain links TRBV5-1 to TRBJ2-1; no clear D gene. The length of the CDR3 is 13 residues. V gave up 0 bases and J gave up 4 bases, with 5 bases separating them. Germline V gene sequence: CDR1 SGHRS, CDR2 YFSETQ.

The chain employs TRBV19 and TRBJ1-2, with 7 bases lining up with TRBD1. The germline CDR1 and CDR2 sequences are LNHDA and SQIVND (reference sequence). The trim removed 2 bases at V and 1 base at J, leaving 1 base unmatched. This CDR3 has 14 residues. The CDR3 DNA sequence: TGTGCCAGTAGTATAAGGGACAGTAACTATGGCTACACCTTC. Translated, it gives CASSIRDSNYGYTF.

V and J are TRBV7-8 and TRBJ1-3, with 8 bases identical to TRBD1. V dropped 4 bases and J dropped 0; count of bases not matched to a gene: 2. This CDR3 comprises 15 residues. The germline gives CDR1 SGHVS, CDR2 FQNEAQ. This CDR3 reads CASSSGQGSGNTIYF. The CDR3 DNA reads TGTGCCAGCAGCTCCGGACAGGGCTCTGGAAACACCATATATTTT.

The CDR3 reads CASSPLTGTQETQYF. The CDR3 region has the DNA TGTGCCAGCTCACCACTCACAGGGACCCAAGAGACCCAGTACTTC. The chain recombines TRBV18 with TRBJ2-5; perhaps TRBD1 as D (6 bases). In germline, CDR1 is KGHSH, CDR2 LQKENI. The CDR3 length is 15 residues. V lost 1 base and J lost 1, with 10 bases in between. Full variable domain (remainder filled in from reference TRBV18 and TRBJ2-5): NAGVMQNPRHLVRRRGQEARLRCSPMKGHSHVYWYRQLPEEGLKFMVYLQKENIIDESGMPKERFSAEFPKEGPSILRIQQVVRGDSAAYFCASSPLTGTQETQYFGPGTRLLVL.

The CDR3 coding sequence is TGTGCCAGCAGCGTGGACAGGGGGTACTACGAGCAGTACTTC. This translates into CASSVDRGYYEQYF. The chain has TRBV6-5 and TRBJ2-7; 10 bases map to TRBD1. This CDR3 has 14 amino acids. CDR1 and CDR2 (germline): MNHEY, SVGAGI. V shed 6 bases and J 3 bases; nucleotides not matched to a gene: 5.

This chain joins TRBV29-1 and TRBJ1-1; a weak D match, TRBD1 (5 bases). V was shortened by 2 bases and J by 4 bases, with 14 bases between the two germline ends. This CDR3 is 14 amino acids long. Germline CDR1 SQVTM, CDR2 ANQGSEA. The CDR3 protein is CSVEKPARATEAFF. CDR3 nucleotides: TGCAGCGTTGAAAAGCCCGCCAGGGCCACTGAAGCTTTCTTT.

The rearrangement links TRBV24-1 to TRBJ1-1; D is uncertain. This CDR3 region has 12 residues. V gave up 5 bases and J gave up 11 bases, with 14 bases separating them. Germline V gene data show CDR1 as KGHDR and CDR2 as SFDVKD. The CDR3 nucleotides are TGTGCCACCAGTGTCGTACTGAGAGGCGCTTTCTTT. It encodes CATSVVLRGAFF.

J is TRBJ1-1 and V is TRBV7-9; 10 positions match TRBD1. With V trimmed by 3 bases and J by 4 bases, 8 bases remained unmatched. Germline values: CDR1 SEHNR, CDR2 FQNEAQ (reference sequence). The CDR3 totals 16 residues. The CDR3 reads CASSLGGGDRGTEAFF. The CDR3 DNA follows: TGTGCCAGCAGCTTGGGGGGCGGGGACAGGGGCACTGAAGCTTTCTTT.